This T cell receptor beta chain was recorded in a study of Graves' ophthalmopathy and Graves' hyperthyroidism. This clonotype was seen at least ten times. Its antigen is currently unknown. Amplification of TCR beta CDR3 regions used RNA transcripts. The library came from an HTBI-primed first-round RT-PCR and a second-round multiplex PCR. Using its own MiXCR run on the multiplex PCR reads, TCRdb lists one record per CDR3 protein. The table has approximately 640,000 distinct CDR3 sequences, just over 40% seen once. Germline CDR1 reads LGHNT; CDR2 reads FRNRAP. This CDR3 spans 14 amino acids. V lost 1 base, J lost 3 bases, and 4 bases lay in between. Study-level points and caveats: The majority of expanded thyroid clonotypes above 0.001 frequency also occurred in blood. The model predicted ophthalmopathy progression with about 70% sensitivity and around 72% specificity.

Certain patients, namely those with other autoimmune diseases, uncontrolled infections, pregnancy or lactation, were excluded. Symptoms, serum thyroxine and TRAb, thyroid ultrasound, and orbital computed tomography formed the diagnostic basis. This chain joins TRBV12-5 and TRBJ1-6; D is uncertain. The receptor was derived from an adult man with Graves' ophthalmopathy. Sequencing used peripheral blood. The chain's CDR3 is CASGLAVYNSPLHF. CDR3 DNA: TGTGCTAGTGGTTTGGCAGTCTATAATTCACCCCTCCACTTT.